This entry describes one TCR beta chain. These data come from a study of circulating tumor DNA in untreated peripheral T-cell lymphoma. Assay: immunoSEQ multiplex PCR; the TCRdb copy retains only in-frame clones and omits some. The table shows 5,000 to 6,500 clones, with around 72% occurring only once. V lost 6 bases to trimming and J lost 5 bases, with 10 bases between them. The CDR3 spans 12 residues. CDR1 is LNHDA and CDR2 is SQIVND in the germline V gene (reference sequence). The V gene is TRBV19, the J gene TRBJ2-5, with a weak D call TRBD2 (5 bases). The TCR comes from a human donor with peripheral T-cell lymphoma. Sequenced material: tumor tissue. The CDR3 sequence: CASRQSGETQYF. CDR3 nucleotides: TGTGCCAGTAGACAGAGCGGCGAGACCCAGTACTTC.